The TCR beta chain under discussion was sequenced for a study of cytomegalovirus exposure and HLA in healthy donors. Regarding the study as a whole: Three chains tied to CMV proved CMV antigen-specific in vitro. In a later analysis, a missense DCLRE1C variant was linked to TCR beta V- and J-gene trimming.

After removal of 11 bases from V and 4 bases from J, the junction contained 10 bases not matched to a gene. The CDR3 is 13 residues long. Germline loops: CDR1 ENHRY, CDR2 SYGVKD. With 60 Vbeta and 13 Jbeta primers, the PCR was carried out. Generated by immunoSEQ multiplex PCR, the TCRdb table keeps only in-frame clones and is missing some. The repertoire consists of 150,000 to 200,000 clones, with 80% to 85% occurring once and the leading ten covering around 2.1%. On this clone itself: The target antigen is unknown.

The chain has TRBV10-3 and TRBJ1-1; 7 nucleotides match TRBD1. Sample: PBMCs. The receptor was derived from a woman aged 18-29 years in good health and CMV-seropositive. As DNA, the CDR3 is TGTGCCCAAGAGACAGGGAAGACCACTGAAGCTTTCTTT. The encoded protein is CAQETGKTTEAFF.